This entry is about one T cell receptor (beta chain). Its cognate antigen is unknown. Both 60 Vbeta primers and 13 Jbeta primers went into the PCR. The assay was immunoSEQ multiplex PCR, and TCRdb's table has in-frame clones only and misses some. Found here are under 150,000 clones, 70% to 85% of them singletons; the top ten hold less than 3.5%. This specimen belongs to a study of cytomegalovirus exposure and HLA in healthy donors. The length of the CDR3 is 15 residues. V dropped 0 bases and J dropped 8 bases, with 17 bases sitting between them. CDR1 and CDR2 from the germline V gene are SGHDT and YYEEEE. Regarding the study as a whole: It was reported that the classifier diagnosed cytomegalovirus status with high specificity and sensitivity in both the original and validation cohorts. The productive fraction for most TCR beta V segments was about 90% or about 30% in an earlier analysis. Analysis performed later found over 15,000 TCR beta sequences associated with HLA alleles at 0.05 false discovery rate. Researchers left out some V segments, among them TRBV6-2 and TRBV6-3, as indistinguishable.

Sequenced input: PBMCs. The clonotype originates from a man aged 50-59 years in good health and CMV-seronegative. V is TRBV5-6 and J is TRBJ1-2; possibly TRBD1 for D (5 bases). CDR3 nucleotide sequence: TGTGCCAGCAGCTTGGGATGGGGACCGGGGAGGGGCTACACCTTC. Translated: CASSLGWGPGRGYTF.